This T cell receptor (beta chain) was obtained from a study of identical twins. Study results and limitations: Cord blood's abundant beta clonotypes had fewer insertions, unlike memory repertoires. The study found weaker excess twin sharing in beta out-of-frame sequences.

In every case, the donor was a healthy Caucasian. TCRdb called the 5' RACE reads again in MiXCR, with one record for every CDR3 protein. Among around 340,000 distinct CDR3 sequences listed, approximately 13% were seen once. The CDR3 contains 16 residues. Germline CDR1 and CDR2: SEHNR and FQNEAQ (reference sequence). Germline trimming cut 3 bases from V and 0 bases from J; bases unmatched to any gene: 4. This clonotype was seen only a few times. The antigen is not known. Another study also made use of these data, one on yellow fever vaccine responses in identical twins.

The rearrangement links TRBV7-9 to TRBJ1-4, with 7 bases that match TRBD1. The sample was CD8+ T cells sorted from blood. This TCR was recovered from a woman younger than 30 in good health. The CDR3 region has the DNA TGTGCCAGCAGCTTCCAGGGGGGCTCAACTAATGAAAAACTGTTTTTT. Its protein is CASSFQGGSTNEKLFF.